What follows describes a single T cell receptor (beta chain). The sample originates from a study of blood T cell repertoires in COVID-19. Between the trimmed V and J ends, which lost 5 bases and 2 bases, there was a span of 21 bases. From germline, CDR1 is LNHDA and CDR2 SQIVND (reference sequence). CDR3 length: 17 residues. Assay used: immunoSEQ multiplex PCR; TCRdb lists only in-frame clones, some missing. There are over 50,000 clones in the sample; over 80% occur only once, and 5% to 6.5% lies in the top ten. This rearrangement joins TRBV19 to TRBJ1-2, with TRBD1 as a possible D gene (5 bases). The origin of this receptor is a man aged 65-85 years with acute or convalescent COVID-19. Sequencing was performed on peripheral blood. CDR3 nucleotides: TGTGCCAGTAGTGATCGGGGAGGGACGGATGGAAACTATGGCTACACCTTC. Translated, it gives CASSDRGGTDGNYGYTF.